Listed below are T cell receptor beta chains from one sample, sequenced in a study of molecular identifiers for immune sequencing clone quantification. Each CDR3 protein is one row after TCRdb ran MiXCR on the PCR reads. Altogether some 680,000 distinct CDR3 sequences are present, roughly 23% being singletons, with the ten largest covering about 0.8%. The source material was naive CD8+ T cells from blood, with Jurkat cell RNA spiked in. The receptors derive from a human donor in good health. Some libraries in this study had Jurkat cell RNA spiked in. CDR3s include the opening cysteine and the closing phenylalanine or tryptophan. The D gene is left open where the match is weak. Clone size is stated in some rows and not others, as once, few, many or a class when expanded.

J: TRBJ2-7; size: few; V: TRBV4-3; D: .; DNA: TGCGCCAGCAGCCAAGGGGCCGGGACAAGCTCCTACGAGCAGTACTTC; CDR3: CASSQGAGTSSYEQYF
J: TRBJ2-3; size: many; V: TRBV4-3; D: .; DNA: TGCGCCAGCAGTTGGGTGTTGGACAGTAGCACAGATACGCAGTATTTT; CDR3: CASSWVLDSSTDTQYF
J: TRBJ2-7; size: few; V: TRBV7-9; D: .; DNA: TGTGCCAGCAGCTCAAAGATGTACGAGCAGTACTTC; CDR3: CASSSKMYEQYF
J: TRBJ2-7; size: many; V: TRBV27; D: .; DNA: TGTGCCAGCAGTTTGTCAGGGGGAGGCGAGCAGTACTTC; CDR3: CASSLSGGGEQYF
J: TRBJ1-3; size: .; V: TRBV2; D: .; DNA: TGTGCCAGCAGTGAGAGGCCAGGAGGTTGGGGCTCTGGCAACCCCATATATTTT; CDR3: CASSERPGGWGSGNPIYF
J: TRBJ1-1; size: .; V: TRBV4-3; D: .; DNA: TGCGCCAGCAGCCATGACGAGGGCATGGTCTCTGAAGCTTTCTTT; CDR3: CASSHDEGMVSEAFF
J: TRBJ2-5; size: many; V: TRBV7-9; D: .; DNA: TGTGCCAGTACCGAGTTGGTGGGAGGAGAGACCCAGTACTTC; CDR3: CASTELVGGETQYF
J: TRBJ2-2; size: few; V: TRBV18; D: .; DNA: TGTGCCAGCTCACCCACGGCGGCCAACACCGGGGAGCTGTTTTTT; CDR3: CASSPTAANTGELFF
J: TRBJ2-7; size: many; V: TRBV12-3/TRBV12-4; D: TRBD2; DNA: TGTGCCAGCAGCCTGTCGGTATCCGCCGGGACTAGGTGGCACGAGCAGTACTTC; CDR3: CASSLSVSAGTRWHEQYF
J: TRBJ2-1; size: .; V: TRBV27; D: .; DNA: TGTGCCAGCAGTTGGGGTCTATATTACAATGAGCAGTTCTTC; CDR3: CASSWGLYYNEQFF
J: TRBJ1-5; size: .; V: TRBV19; D: .; DNA: TGTGCCAGTAGTATATCAGGGGCCAAGAATCAGCCCCAGCATTTT; CDR3: CASSISGAKNQPQHF
J: TRBJ2-7; size: .; V: TRBV6-2/TRBV6-3; D: .; DNA: TGTGCCAGCAGGTCCGGGCGGGAGCAGTACTTC; CDR3: CASRSGREQYF
J: TRBJ1-1; size: many; V: TRBV7-9; D: .; DNA: TGTGCCAGCAGCTTGCGCGACTGGGACGTTGAAGCTTTCTTT; CDR3: CASSLRDWDVEAFF
J: TRBJ1-5; size: many; V: TRBV4-1; D: .; DNA: TGCGCCAGCAGCCAATACAGGCTTCAGCCCCAGCATTTT; CDR3: CASSQYRLQPQHF
J: TRBJ1-1; size: many; V: TRBV13; D: .; DNA: TGTGCCAGCAGCCCATTTGGTACCATGAACACTGAAGCTTTCTTT; CDR3: CASSPFGTMNTEAFF
J: TRBJ1-1; size: .; V: TRBV27; D: TRBD1; DNA: TGTGCCAGCAGTTTCTGGACAGGGGATATGAACACTGAAGCTTTCTTT; CDR3: CASSFWTGDMNTEAFF
J: TRBJ2-7; size: .; V: TRBV20-1; D: TRBD1; DNA: TGCAGTGCTAGCCCTGCATGGACAGGGGGTGAATACGAGCAGTACTTC; CDR3: CSASPAWTGGEYEQYF
J: TRBJ2-3; size: few; V: TRBV4-1; D: .; DNA: TGCGCCAGCAGCCAAGTATGGGGGGAAAGCACAGATACGCAGTATTTT; CDR3: CASSQVWGESTDTQYF
J: TRBJ2-5; size: few; V: TRBV11-2; D: .; DNA: TGTGCCAGCAGCTTAACAAGCGTCCAAGAGACCCAGTACTTC; CDR3: CASSLTSVQETQYF
J: TRBJ1-5; size: many; V: TRBV27; D: .; DNA: TGTGCCAGCGGGCTGAGGGCTAGCAATCAGCCCCAGCATTTT; CDR3: CASGLRASNQPQHF
J: TRBJ1-4; size: many; V: TRBV5-4; D: .; DNA: TGTGCCAGCAGCTTGGCGGTATCGGGCGGTGAAAAACTGTTTTTT; CDR3: CASSLAVSGGEKLFF
J: TRBJ2-7; size: .; V: TRBV12-3/TRBV12-4; D: TRBD1; DNA: TGTGCCAGCAGTCAGGACAGGGACGAGCAGTACTTC; CDR3: CASSQDRDEQYF
J: TRBJ2-6; size: many; V: TRBV5-1; D: .; DNA: TGCGCCAGCAGCTTGGATCCCGCATTTGTCTCTGGGGCCAACGTCCTGACTTTC; CDR3: CASSLDPAFVSGANVLTF
J: TRBJ1-3; size: .; V: TRBV12-5; D: .; DNA: TGTGCTAGTGGTTCCCACCCCGACCAAGCTGGAAACACCATATATTTT; CDR3: CASGSHPDQAGNTIYF
J: TRBJ1-4; size: .; V: TRBV7-2; D: .; DNA: TGTGCCAGCAGCTTAGCCCCTACAACTAATGGAAAACTGTTTTTT; CDR3: CASSLAPTTNGKLFF
J: TRBJ2-7; size: many; V: TRBV20-1; D: TRBD1; DNA: TGCAGTGCTAGGTCGACAGGGTATGACCCCTACGAGCAGTACTTC; CDR3: CSARSTGYDPYEQYF
J: TRBJ2-3; size: .; V: TRBV5-1; D: .; DNA: TGCGCCACCGGGTGGGGGGAAGTCGCAGATACGCAGTATTTT; CDR3: CATGWGEVADTQYF
J: TRBJ1-1; size: many; V: TRBV6-4; D: .; DNA: TGTGCCAGCACCAAAGACCGGTACGGGCTAGGTGAAGCTTTCTTT; CDR3: CASTKDRYGLGEAFF
J: TRBJ2-7; size: .; V: TRBV4-1; D: TRBD1; DNA: TGCGCCAGCAGCTTTGACAGGGGCGGCTCCTACGAGCAGTACTTC; CDR3: CASSFDRGGSYEQYF
J: TRBJ2-1; size: few; V: TRBV6-2/TRBV6-3; D: .; DNA: TGTGCCAGCAGTTACTCGGCAAGGGGCTATGAGCAGTTCTTC; CDR3: CASSYSARGYEQFF
J: TRBJ1-1; size: .; V: TRBV6-5; D: .; DNA: TGTGCCAGCAAGGCCGGCCAGAACACTGAAGCTTTCTTT; CDR3: CASKAGQNTEAFF
J: TRBJ2-2; size: many; V: TRBV7-9; D: .; DNA: TGTGCCAGCACCCTCGGGGGCACCGGGGAGCTGTTTTTT; CDR3: CASTLGGTGELFF
J: TRBJ2-7; size: .; V: TRBV2; D: .; DNA: TGTGCCAGCAGTGTGAAGGGGCTGCCCTACGAGCAGTACTTC; CDR3: CASSVKGLPYEQYF
J: TRBJ2-7; size: .; V: TRBV5-6; D: .; DNA: TGTGCCAGCAGCTTCGGGGGATACGATGAGCAGTACTTC; CDR3: CASSFGGYDEQYF
J: TRBJ2-7; size: few; V: TRBV20-1; D: .; DNA: TGCAGTGCTAGAGATGGGGGGGGCGTCTACGAGCAGTACTTC; CDR3: CSARDGGGVYEQYF
J: TRBJ2-1; size: .; V: TRBV3-1; D: .; DNA: TGTGCCAGCAGCCTAAACCCCGCGGGACAGCCCTACAATGAGCAGTTCTTC; CDR3: CASSLNPAGQPYNEQFF
J: TRBJ2-3; size: .; V: TRBV7-9; D: TRBD2; DNA: TGTGCCAGCAGCCACCTAGCGGGGTTAGCAGATACGCAGTATTTT; CDR3: CASSHLAGLADTQYF
J: TRBJ1-4; size: many; V: TRBV4-3; D: .; DNA: TGCGCCAGCAGCCACCAGAATGAAAAACTGTTTTTT; CDR3: CASSHQNEKLFF
J: TRBJ2-7; size: many; V: TRBV29-1; D: .; DNA: TGCAGCGCCGTAGTGGGACCCGAGCAGTACTTC; CDR3: CSAVVGPEQYF
J: TRBJ2-3; size: many; V: TRBV3-1; D: TRBD2; DNA: TGTGCCAGCAGCCAATACGGGGGGGCTATGGATACGCAGTATTTT; CDR3: CASSQYGGAMDTQYF